This T cell receptor beta chain was profiled in a study of blood T cell repertoires in COVID-19. Study summary: The United States, Italy and Spain provided the acute and convalescent COVID-19 samples.

Repertoires were generated with immunoSEQ multiplex PCR, while TCRdb's copy carries only in-frame clones and drops some. The sample carries 60,000 to 65,000 clones, around 85% recorded once. Germline trimming cut 4 bases from V and 1 base from J; bases unmatched to any gene: 7. CDR1 is SGHKS, CDR2 YYEKEE, per germline (reference sequence). There are 16 residues in the CDR3. This TCR was sampled from a man between 60 and 75 years old with acute or convalescent COVID-19. The chain combines TRBV5-5 with TRBJ2-3, with TRBD1 matching over 9 bases. Sequences were obtained from peripheral blood. DNA for the CDR3: TGTGCCAGCAGCCCTATCCGACAGGGGGGCACAGATACGCAGTATTTT. Its protein is CASSPIRQGGTDTQYF.